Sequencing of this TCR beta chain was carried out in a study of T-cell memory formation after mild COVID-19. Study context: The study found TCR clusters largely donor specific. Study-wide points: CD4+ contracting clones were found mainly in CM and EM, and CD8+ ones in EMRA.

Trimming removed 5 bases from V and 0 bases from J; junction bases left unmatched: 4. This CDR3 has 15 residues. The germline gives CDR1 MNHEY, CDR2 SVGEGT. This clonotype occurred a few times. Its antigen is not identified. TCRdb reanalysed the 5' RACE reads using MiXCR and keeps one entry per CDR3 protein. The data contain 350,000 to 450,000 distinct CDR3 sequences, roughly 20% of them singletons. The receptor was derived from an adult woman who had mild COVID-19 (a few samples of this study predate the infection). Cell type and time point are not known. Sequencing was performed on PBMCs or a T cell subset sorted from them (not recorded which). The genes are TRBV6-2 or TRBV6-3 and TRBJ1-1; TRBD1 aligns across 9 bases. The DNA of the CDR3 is TGTGCCAGCAGTAGGACAGGGGCCTTGAACACTGAAGCTTTCTTT. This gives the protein CASSRTGALNTEAFF.